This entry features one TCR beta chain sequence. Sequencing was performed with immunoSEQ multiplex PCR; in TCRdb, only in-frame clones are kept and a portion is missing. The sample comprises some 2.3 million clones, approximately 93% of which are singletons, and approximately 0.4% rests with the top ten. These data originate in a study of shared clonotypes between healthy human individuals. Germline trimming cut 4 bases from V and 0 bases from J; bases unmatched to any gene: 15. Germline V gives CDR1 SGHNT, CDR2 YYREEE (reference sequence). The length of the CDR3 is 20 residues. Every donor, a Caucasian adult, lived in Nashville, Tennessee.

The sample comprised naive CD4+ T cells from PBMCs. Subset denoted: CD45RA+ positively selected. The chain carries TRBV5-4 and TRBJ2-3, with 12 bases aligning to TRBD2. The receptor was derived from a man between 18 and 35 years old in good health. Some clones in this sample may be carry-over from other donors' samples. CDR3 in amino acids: CASSPPGLAGYGTSTDTQYF. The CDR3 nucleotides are TGTGCCAGCAGCCCGCCGGGACTAGCGGGTTACGGAACTAGCACAGATACGCAGTATTTT.